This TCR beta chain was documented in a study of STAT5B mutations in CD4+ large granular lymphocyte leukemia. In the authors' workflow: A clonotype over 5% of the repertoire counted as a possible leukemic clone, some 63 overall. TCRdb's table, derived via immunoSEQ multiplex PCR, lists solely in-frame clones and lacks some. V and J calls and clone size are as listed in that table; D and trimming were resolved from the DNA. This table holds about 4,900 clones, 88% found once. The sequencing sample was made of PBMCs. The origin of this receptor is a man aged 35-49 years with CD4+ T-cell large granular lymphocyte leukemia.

The CDR3, as DNA: TGTGCCAGTGGAGACAGGAGAGATCAGCCCCAGCATTTT. Protein sequence: CASGDRRDQPQHF. The V gene is TRBV19, the J gene TRBJ1-5; maybe TRBD1 (6 bases). This CDR3 region has 13 residues. Germline assignment: CDR1 LNHDA and CDR2 SQIVND (reference sequence). Trimming shortened V by 8 bases and J by 5 bases, and 13 bases separated the two germline ends.